This T cell receptor beta chain was obtained from a study of T cell responses to AZD1222 COVID-19 vaccine. General study results and limits: Only a handful of people who got AZD1222 tested seropositive at baseline. There were vaccine-associated CD4 TCRs across spike, dominant at 160-218 and 743-854.

The table came from immunoSEQ multiplex PCR; TCRdb's copy has only in-frame clones and leaves some out. This sample has roughly 180,000 clones, with 90% to 95% found just once. Germline CDR1 reads SQVTM; CDR2 reads ANQGSEA. This CDR3 spans 13 amino acids. J was trimmed by 2 bases and V by 7 bases; bases with no gene match: 4. Pooling of second doses given at about 4 or about 12 weeks was done. For this clone: What it recognizes is unknown.

The specimen was peripheral blood, collected 28 days after the second AZD1222 dose. The source is an adult who received the AZD1222 COVID-19 vaccine. The chain couples TRBV29-1 to TRBJ2-2, with 7 bases matching TRBD1. CDR3 amino acids: CSAVGGNTGELFF. In DNA, the CDR3 is TGCAGCGCAGTAGGGGGCAACACCGGGGAGCTGTTTTTT.